A single sample is the source of the 9 T cell receptor beta chains below, sequenced in a study of T cell responses to AZD1222 COVID-19 vaccine. Measured with immunoSEQ multiplex PCR; TCRdb has only the in-frame clones, and not every one. The table lists tens of thousands of clones, 86% of them singletons. This material consisted of peripheral blood, taken 28 days after the second AZD1222 dose. The receptors derive from an adult who received the AZD1222 COVID-19 vaccine.

This clone has more than one count but fewer than ten. CDR3 protein: CASSGSLTGLSSYNEQFF. For the CDR3, the DNA is TGTGCCAGCAGCGGATCTCTAACAGGGTTGAGCTCCTACAATGAGCAGTTCTTC. The gene calls are TRBV9 and TRBJ2-1; the D gene is possibly TRBD1 (6 bases). In germline, CDR1 is SGDLS, CDR2 YYNGEE. The CDR3 has 18 residues. Trimming shortened V by 3 bases and J by 0 bases, and 19 bases separated the two germline ends.

A single count supports this clone. The chain carries TRBV11-3 and TRBJ2-3; 10 bases line up with TRBD1. J gave up 6 bases and V 4 bases, and 7 bases lay outside the gene matches. This CDR3 has 15 amino acids. Germline lookup yields CDR1 SGHNT and CDR2 YENEEA. As DNA, the CDR3 is TGTGCCAGCAGCTCCCCAGGGACAGGGGTCGATACGCAGTATTTT. This sequence encodes CASSSPGTGVDTQYF. Full variable domain (missing parts from reference TRBV11-3 and TRBJ2-3): EAGVVQSPRYKIIEKKQPVAFWCNPISGHNTLYWYLQNLGQGPELLIRYENEEAVDDSQLPKDRFSAERLKGVDSTLKIQPAELGDSAVYLCASSSPGTGVDTQYFGPGTRLTVL.

In nucleotides, the CDR3 is TGTGCCAGCAGTCCCGCCCCGACTAGAACTGAGCAGTTCTTC. Its translation: CASSPAPTRTEQFF. The rearrangement uses TRBV27 and TRBJ2-1; perhaps TRBD2 as D (6 bases). The germline V and J ends were trimmed by 5 bases and 9 bases, with 17 bases remaining between them. Germline V gene data show CDR1 as MNHEY and CDR2 as SMNVEV (reference sequence). The CDR3 has 14 residues.

This rearrangement joins TRBV2 to TRBJ2-3; 8 nucleotides match TRBD2. Per the germline V gene, CDR1 is SNHLY and CDR2 is FYNNEI. The CDR3 totals 13 residues. V trimming: 4 bases; J trimming: 5 bases; junction bases outside the gene matches: 2. CDR3 DNA: TGTGCCAGCAGTGTAGGGACTAGAGATACGCAGTATTTT. Amino acid sequence: CASSVGTRDTQYF.

The rearrangement joins TRBV7-9 to TRBJ1-4, with D perhaps TRBD1 (5 bases). Germline V lookup: CDR1 SEHNR, CDR2 FQNEAQ (reference sequence). With 5 bases removed from V and 4 bases from J, the gap between germline ends came to 11 bases. This CDR3 comprises 14 residues. CDR3 sequence (DNA): TGTGCCAGCAGCCGACAGAATCTTAATGAAAAACTGTTTTTT. Translating it yields CASSRQNLNEKLFF.

The V call is TRBV27, the J call TRBJ2-3; D is unresolved. In germline, CDR1 is MNHEY, CDR2 SMNVEV (reference sequence). The CDR3 is 15 amino acids. V was trimmed by 6 bases and J by 0 bases, leaving 13 bases between them. CDR3 loop: CASSSPLRSTDTQYF. CDR3 in DNA: TGTGCCAGCAGCTCTCCCCTGAGGAGCACAGATACGCAGTATTTT.

The chain recombines TRBV19 with TRBJ2-5, with D perhaps being TRBD1 or TRBD2 (5 bases each). This CDR3 region has 16 residues. In germline, CDR1 is LNHDA, CDR2 SQIVND (reference sequence). V was clipped by 4 bases and J by 2 bases, with 17 bases between them. The CDR3 spells CASSTREGTRQETQYF. CDR3 coding DNA: TGTGCCAGTAGTACCCGAGAAGGGACGAGACAAGAGACCCAGTACTTC.

This chain joins TRBV29-1 and TRBJ1-1; the D is unclear. V was clipped by 6 bases and J by 4 bases, with 18 bases between them. CDR1 SQVTM and CDR2 ANQGSEA come from the germline V gene. This CDR3 has 14 amino acids. The CDR3 loop reads CSVASLKESTEAFF. Written as DNA, the CDR3 is TGCAGCGTGGCGTCCCTAAAAGAGAGCACTGAAGCTTTCTTT.

The chain links TRBV2 to TRBJ1-2; D is uncertain. Germline V CDR1 and CDR2: SNHLY, FYNNEI. V lost 2 bases and J lost 2, with 12 bases in between. CDR3 length equals 15 residues. The CDR3 protein is CASSEINRLNYGYTF. The CDR3 nucleotides read TGTGCCAGCAGTGAAATTAACAGACTCAACTATGGCTACACCTTC.